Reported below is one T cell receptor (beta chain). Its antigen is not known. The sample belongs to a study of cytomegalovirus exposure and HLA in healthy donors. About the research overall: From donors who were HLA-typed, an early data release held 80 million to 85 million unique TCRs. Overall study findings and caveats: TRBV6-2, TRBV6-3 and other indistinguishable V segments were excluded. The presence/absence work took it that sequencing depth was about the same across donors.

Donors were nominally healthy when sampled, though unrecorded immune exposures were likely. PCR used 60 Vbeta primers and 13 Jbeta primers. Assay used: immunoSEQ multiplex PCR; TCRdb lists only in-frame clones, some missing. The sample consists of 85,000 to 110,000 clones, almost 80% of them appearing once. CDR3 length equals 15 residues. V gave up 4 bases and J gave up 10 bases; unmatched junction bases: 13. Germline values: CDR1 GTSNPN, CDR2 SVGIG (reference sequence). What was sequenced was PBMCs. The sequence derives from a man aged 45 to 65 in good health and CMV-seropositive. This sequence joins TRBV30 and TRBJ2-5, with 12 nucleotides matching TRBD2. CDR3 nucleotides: TGTGCCTGGAAAAACCCCGCTAGCGGGAGGGCCGGCCAGTACTTC. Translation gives CAWKNPASGRAGQYF.